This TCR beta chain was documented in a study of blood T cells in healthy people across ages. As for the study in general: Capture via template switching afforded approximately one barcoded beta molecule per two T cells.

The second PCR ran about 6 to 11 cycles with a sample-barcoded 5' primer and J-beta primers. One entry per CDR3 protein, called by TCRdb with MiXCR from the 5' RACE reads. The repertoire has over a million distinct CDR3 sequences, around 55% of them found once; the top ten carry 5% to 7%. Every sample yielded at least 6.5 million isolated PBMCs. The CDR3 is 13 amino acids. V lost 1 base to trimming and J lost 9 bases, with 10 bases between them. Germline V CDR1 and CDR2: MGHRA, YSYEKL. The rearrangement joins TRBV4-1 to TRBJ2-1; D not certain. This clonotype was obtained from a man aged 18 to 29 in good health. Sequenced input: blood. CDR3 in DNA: TGCGCCAGCAGCCAAGGGGGTAAGGGTGAGCAGTTCTTC. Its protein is CASSQGGKGEQFF.